Listed here is a single T cell receptor beta chain. Libraries were prepared by immunoSEQ multiplex PCR; TCRdb keeps only in-frame clonotypes and omits some of them. The data show about 10,000 clones, less than 90% seen once. The sample comes from a study of follicular helper T cells after annual influenza vaccination. Time point: 2015-2016 season, 7 days after influenza vaccination. The starting material was CXCR5- memory CD4+ T cells sorted from blood, obtained 7 days after influenza vaccination. The sequence derives from an adult who received the influenza vaccine.

The CDR3: CASSPLTAGTSASYEQYF. Written as DNA, the CDR3 is TGTGCCAGCAGTCCACTAACGGCCGGGACTAGCGCTTCATACGAGCAGTACTTC. The chain combines TRBV28 with TRBJ2-7; 10 bases are shared with TRBD2. The CDR3 sequence is 18 residues long. Germline CDR1 is MDHEN and CDR2 is SYDVKM. J was trimmed by 4 bases and V by 5 bases; bases with no gene match: 17.